These T cell receptor beta chains were read from a single sample in a study of Ad26.COV2.S vaccination and SARS-CoV-2 variants. Assay: immunoSEQ multiplex PCR; the TCRdb copy retains only in-frame clones and omits some. In the table there are 500,000 or so clones, roughly 89% of which are singletons. Sequencing used peripheral blood, obtained in a trial of Ad26.COV2.S vaccine versus placebo. Every receptor here comes from a person between 18 and 59 years old who received the Ad26.COV2.S COVID-19 vaccine or a placebo. The CDR3 runs from the conserved cysteine through the conserved F or W. Fields, in order: D gene, V gene, clone size, J gene, CDR3 protein, CDR3 DNA. The D gene is left open where the match is weak. Size tells how often a clone was seen (once, few, many) or the class of an expanded clone, and some rows leave it out.

d_call: NA; v_call: TRBV15; clone_size: NA; j_call: TRBJ2-1; cdr3_aa: CATRQGSYNEQFF; cdr3_nt: TGTGCCACCAGACAGGGCTCCTACAATGAGCAGTTCTTC
d_call: TRBD1; v_call: TRBV28; clone_size: NA; j_call: TRBJ2-1; cdr3_aa: CASSSTLMDRESTSEQFF; cdr3_nt: TGTGCCAGCAGTTCGACCCTAATGGACAGGGAATCAACGAGTGAGCAGTTCTTC
d_call: TRBD2; v_call: TRBV4-1; clone_size: NA; j_call: TRBJ2-1; cdr3_aa: CASSQTPKHGTSDEQFF; cdr3_nt: TGCGCCAGCAGCCAAACCCCGAAACACGGGACTAGCGACGAGCAGTTCTTC
d_call: NA; v_call: TRBV4-1; clone_size: few; j_call: TRBJ1-2; cdr3_aa: CASSQPGRHYGYTF; cdr3_nt: TGCGCCAGCAGCCAACCGGGTCGACATTATGGCTACACCTTC
d_call: NA; v_call: TRBV18; clone_size: NA; j_call: TRBJ2-5; cdr3_aa: CASSPPANPQETQYF; cdr3_nt: TGTGCCAGCTCACCACCAGCGAACCCACAAGAGACCCAGTACTTC
d_call: NA; v_call: TRBV6-6; clone_size: NA; j_call: TRBJ2-1; cdr3_aa: CASSLDANSYNEQFF; cdr3_nt: TGTGCCAGCAGTCTGGACGCGAACTCCTACAATGAGCAGTTCTTC
d_call: NA; v_call: TRBV6-4; clone_size: medium-sized; j_call: TRBJ1-2; cdr3_aa: CASSEGANYGYTF; cdr3_nt: TGTGCCAGCAGTGAGGGGGCTAACTATGGCTACACCTTC
d_call: TRBD2; v_call: TRBV18; clone_size: NA; j_call: TRBJ2-7; cdr3_aa: CASSPRLAGLSSYEQYF; cdr3_nt: TGTGCCAGCTCACCGAGGCTAGCGGGGCTTAGCTCCTACGAGCAGTACTTC
d_call: NA; v_call: TRBV25-1; clone_size: NA; j_call: TRBJ1-2; cdr3_aa: CASSTQYLGWYGYTF; cdr3_nt: TGTGCCAGCAGTACGCAGTATCTCGGATGGTATGGCTACACCTTC
d_call: NA; v_call: TRBV7-2; clone_size: NA; j_call: TRBJ1-2; cdr3_aa: CASSIQAYIYGYTF; cdr3_nt: TGTGCCAGCAGCATACAGGCCTACATCTATGGCTACACCTTC
d_call: NA; v_call: TRBV24-1; clone_size: once; j_call: TRBJ2-3; cdr3_aa: CATSPSSTDTQYF; cdr3_nt: TGTGCCACCAGTCCGAGTAGCACAGATACGCAGTATTTT
d_call: NA; v_call: TRBV19; clone_size: once; j_call: TRBJ2-2; cdr3_aa: CASRRWENTGELFF; cdr3_nt: TGTGCCAGTCGTAGGTGGGAGAACACCGGGGAGCTGTTTTTT
d_call: TRBD2; v_call: TRBV10-3; clone_size: NA; j_call: TRBJ2-7; cdr3_aa: CAISGGGVRYEQYF; cdr3_nt: TGTGCCATCAGTGGGGGGGGTGTGAGATACGAGCAGTACTTC
d_call: TRBD2; v_call: TRBV23-1; clone_size: NA; j_call: TRBJ2-1; cdr3_aa: CASSQFLKWTSGGANEQFF; cdr3_nt: TGCGCCAGCAGTCAATTTCTTAAATGGACTAGCGGGGGGGCAAATGAGCAGTTCTTC
d_call: TRBD1; v_call: TRBV6-6; clone_size: NA; j_call: TRBJ2-5; cdr3_aa: CASSTRTGGETQYF; cdr3_nt: TGTGCCAGCAGTACCCGGACAGGGGGAGAGACCCAGTACTTC
d_call: NA; v_call: TRBV18; clone_size: NA; j_call: TRBJ2-5; cdr3_aa: CASSPTSLETQYF; cdr3_nt: TGTGCCAGCTCACCGACTAGTCTAGAGACCCAGTACTTC
d_call: NA; v_call: TRBV7-9; clone_size: NA; j_call: TRBJ2-7; cdr3_aa: CASSSSKLTYEQYF; cdr3_nt: TGTGCCAGCAGCTCCTCGAAACTGACCTACGAGCAGTACTTC
d_call: NA; v_call: TRBV4-3; clone_size: NA; j_call: TRBJ2-4; cdr3_aa: CASSQEYPSHIQYF; cdr3_nt: TGCGCCAGCAGCCAAGAGTACCCATCCCACATTCAGTACTTC
d_call: TRBD1; v_call: TRBV9; clone_size: NA; j_call: TRBJ1-1; cdr3_aa: CASSGRTGSTEAFF; cdr3_nt: TGTGCCAGCAGCGGACGGACAGGGTCCACTGAAGCTTTCTTT
d_call: NA; v_call: TRBV18; clone_size: NA; j_call: TRBJ2-3; cdr3_aa: CASSPTSRADTQYF; cdr3_nt: TGTGCCAGCTCACCTACTAGTAGGGCAGATACGCAGTATTTT
d_call: NA; v_call: TRBV24-1; clone_size: NA; j_call: TRBJ2-1; cdr3_aa: CATSDLRRPNNEQFF; cdr3_nt: TGTGCCACCAGTGATTTGCGAAGGCCGAACAATGAGCAGTTCTTC
d_call: TRBD2; v_call: TRBV4-3; clone_size: NA; j_call: TRBJ2-5; cdr3_aa: CASSLLAGGPETQYF; cdr3_nt: TGCGCCAGCAGCCTCCTAGCGGGGGGGCCGGAGACCCAGTACTTC
d_call: TRBD2; v_call: TRBV5-1; clone_size: NA; j_call: TRBJ2-3; cdr3_aa: CASSLLIAGPTDTQYF; cdr3_nt: TGCGCCAGCAGCCTGCTTATAGCGGGGCCCACAGATACGCAGTATTTT
d_call: NA; v_call: TRBV7-6; clone_size: once; j_call: TRBJ2-7; cdr3_aa: CASSLYGWDGYEQYF; cdr3_nt: TGTGCCAGCAGCTTATACGGCTGGGACGGCTACGAGCAGTACTTC
d_call: NA; v_call: TRBV3-1/TRBV3-2; clone_size: NA; j_call: TRBJ2-2; cdr3_aa: CASSHRAQAGELFF; cdr3_nt: TGTGCCAGCAGCCACAGGGCACAGGCCGGGGAGCTGTTTTTT
d_call: NA; v_call: TRBV7-9; clone_size: NA; j_call: TRBJ2-1; cdr3_aa: CASSLGVEQFF; cdr3_nt: TGTGCCAGCAGCTTAGGGGTTGAGCAGTTCTTC
d_call: NA; v_call: TRBV6-6; clone_size: NA; j_call: TRBJ2-2; cdr3_aa: CASSYWGLPAGELFF; cdr3_nt: TGTGCCAGCAGTTACTGGGGACTGCCAGCCGGGGAGCTGTTTTTT
d_call: NA; v_call: TRBV5-1; clone_size: NA; j_call: TRBJ2-5; cdr3_aa: CASSLGRVRGETQYF; cdr3_nt: TGCGCCAGCAGCTTGGGAAGGGTTAGGGGAGAGACCCAGTACTTC
d_call: NA; v_call: TRBV19; clone_size: NA; j_call: TRBJ1-2; cdr3_aa: CASSILGTGYGYTF; cdr3_nt: TGTGCCAGTAGTATACTGGGGACCGGCTATGGCTACACCTTC
d_call: TRBD2; v_call: TRBV5-1; clone_size: NA; j_call: TRBJ2-1; cdr3_aa: CASSSRTSGYNEQFF; cdr3_nt: TGCGCCAGCAGCTCCAGGACTAGCGGTTACAATGAGCAGTTCTTC
d_call: TRBD1; v_call: TRBV11-3; clone_size: NA; j_call: TRBJ2-1; cdr3_aa: CASQQGGQGNNEQFF; cdr3_nt: TGTGCCAGCCAACAAGGGGGACAGGGAAACAATGAGCAGTTCTTC
d_call: NA; v_call: TRBV5-4; clone_size: NA; j_call: TRBJ1-1; cdr3_aa: CASSLRGTNTEAFF; cdr3_nt: TGTGCCAGCAGCCTCCGGGGTACGAACACTGAAGCTTTCTTT
d_call: TRBD1; v_call: TRBV27; clone_size: NA; j_call: TRBJ2-5; cdr3_aa: CASSLYYAGGETQYF; cdr3_nt: TGTGCCAGCAGTTTATATTATGCAGGGGGCGAGACCCAGTACTTC
d_call: NA; v_call: TRBV30; clone_size: once; j_call: TRBJ1-2; cdr3_aa: CAWSSGTRYYGYTF; cdr3_nt: TGTGCCTGGTCGTCCGGGACGAGGTACTATGGCTACACCTTC
d_call: NA; v_call: TRBV27; clone_size: NA; j_call: TRBJ2-5; cdr3_aa: CASSLAGVGKTQYF; cdr3_nt: TGTGCCAGCAGTTTGGCCGGGGTAGGGAAGACCCAGTACTTC
d_call: NA; v_call: TRBV14; clone_size: NA; j_call: TRBJ1-4; cdr3_aa: CASSLGVGRTNEKLFF; cdr3_nt: TGTGCCAGCAGCCTGGGCGTCGGTAGGACTAATGAAAAACTGTTTTTT
d_call: NA; v_call: TRBV6-5; clone_size: NA; j_call: TRBJ1-1; cdr3_aa: CASSLAGDTEAFF; cdr3_nt: TGTGCCAGCAGCCTGGCAGGAGACACTGAAGCTTTCTTT
d_call: NA; v_call: TRBV6-1; clone_size: few; j_call: TRBJ1-5; cdr3_aa: CASSEGRIYSNQPQHF; cdr3_nt: TGTGCCAGCAGTGAAGGGAGGATTTATAGCAATCAGCCCCAGCATTTT
d_call: NA; v_call: TRBV28; clone_size: NA; j_call: TRBJ2-2; cdr3_aa: CASHKDSYTGELFF; cdr3_nt: TGTGCCAGCCACAAGGACAGCTACACCGGGGAGCTGTTTTTT
d_call: NA; v_call: TRBV5-1; clone_size: once; j_call: TRBJ2-5; cdr3_aa: CASSFQRGTGETQYF; cdr3_nt: TGCGCCAGCAGCTTCCAGCGGGGGACAGGGGAGACCCAGTACTTC
d_call: TRBD1; v_call: TRBV6-5; clone_size: NA; j_call: TRBJ1-1; cdr3_aa: CASSYSDRAFEAFF; cdr3_nt: TGTGCCAGCAGTTACAGTGACAGGGCATTTGAAGCTTTCTTT
d_call: TRBD1; v_call: TRBV20-1; clone_size: NA; j_call: TRBJ2-5; cdr3_aa: CSASLQGSGETQYF; cdr3_nt: TGCAGTGCTAGTCTACAGGGGTCAGGAGAGACCCAGTACTTC
d_call: NA; v_call: TRBV6-5; clone_size: NA; j_call: TRBJ1-1; cdr3_aa: CASRWVNTEAFF; cdr3_nt: TGTGCCAGCAGGTGGGTGAACACTGAAGCTTTCTTT
d_call: TRBD1; v_call: TRBV25-1; clone_size: NA; j_call: TRBJ1-2; cdr3_aa: CASRPRGSGGYTF; cdr3_nt: TGTGCCAGCAGGCCCAGGGGGTCTGGAGGCTACACCTTC
d_call: NA; v_call: TRBV3-1/TRBV3-2; clone_size: NA; j_call: TRBJ1-1; cdr3_aa: CASSRQDRNTEAFF; cdr3_nt: TGTGCCAGCAGCCGCCAGGACAGAAACACTGAAGCTTTCTTT
d_call: NA; v_call: TRBV7-9; clone_size: once; j_call: TRBJ2-4; cdr3_aa: CASSLGNIQYF; cdr3_nt: TGTGCCAGCAGCTTAGGAAACATTCAGTACTTC
d_call: NA; v_call: TRBV28; clone_size: NA; j_call: TRBJ1-5; cdr3_aa: CASSWGRHLGSNQPQHF; cdr3_nt: TGTGCCAGCAGCTGGGGAAGACATTTAGGGAGCAATCAGCCCCAGCATTTT
d_call: NA; v_call: TRBV5-1; clone_size: NA; j_call: TRBJ1-1; cdr3_aa: CASSFLQGNTEAFF; cdr3_nt: TGCGCCAGCAGCTTCTTACAAGGTAACACTGAAGCTTTCTTT